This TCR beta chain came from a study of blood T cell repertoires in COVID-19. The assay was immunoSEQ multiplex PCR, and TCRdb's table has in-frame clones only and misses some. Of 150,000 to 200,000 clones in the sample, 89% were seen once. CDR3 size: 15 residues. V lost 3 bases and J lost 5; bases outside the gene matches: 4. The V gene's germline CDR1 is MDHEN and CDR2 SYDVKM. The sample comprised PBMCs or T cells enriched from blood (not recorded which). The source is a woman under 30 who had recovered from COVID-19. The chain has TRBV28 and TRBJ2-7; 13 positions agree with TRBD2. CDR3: CASSLRTSGRDEQYF. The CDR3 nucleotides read TGTGCCAGCAGTTTGAGGACTAGCGGGAGAGACGAGCAGTACTTC.